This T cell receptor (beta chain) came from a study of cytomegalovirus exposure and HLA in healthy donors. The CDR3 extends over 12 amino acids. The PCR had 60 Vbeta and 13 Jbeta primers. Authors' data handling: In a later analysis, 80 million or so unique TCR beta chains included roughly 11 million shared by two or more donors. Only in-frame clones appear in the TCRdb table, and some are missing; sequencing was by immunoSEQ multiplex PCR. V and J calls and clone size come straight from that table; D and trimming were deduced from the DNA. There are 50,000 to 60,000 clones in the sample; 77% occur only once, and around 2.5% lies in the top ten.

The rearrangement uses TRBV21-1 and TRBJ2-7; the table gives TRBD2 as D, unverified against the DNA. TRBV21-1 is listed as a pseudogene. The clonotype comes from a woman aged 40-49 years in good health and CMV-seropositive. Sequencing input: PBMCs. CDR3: CATRTSTLEQYF. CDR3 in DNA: TGTGCCACCCGTACTAGCACCCTCGAGCAGTACTTC.